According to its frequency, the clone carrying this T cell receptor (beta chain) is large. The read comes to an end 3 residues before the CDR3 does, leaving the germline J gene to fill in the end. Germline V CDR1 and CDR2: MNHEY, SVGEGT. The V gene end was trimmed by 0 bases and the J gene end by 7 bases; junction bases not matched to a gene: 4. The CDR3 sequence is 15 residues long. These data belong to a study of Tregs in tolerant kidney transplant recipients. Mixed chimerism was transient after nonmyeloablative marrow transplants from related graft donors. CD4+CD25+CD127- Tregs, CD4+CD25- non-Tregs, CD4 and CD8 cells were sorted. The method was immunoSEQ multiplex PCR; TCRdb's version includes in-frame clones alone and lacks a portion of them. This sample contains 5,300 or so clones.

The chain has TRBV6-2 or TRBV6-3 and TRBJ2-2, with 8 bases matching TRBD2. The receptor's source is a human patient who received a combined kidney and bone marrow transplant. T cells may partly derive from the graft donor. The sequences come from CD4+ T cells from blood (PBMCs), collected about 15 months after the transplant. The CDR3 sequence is CASSYSAGVVGELFF. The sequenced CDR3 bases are TGTGCCAGCAGTTACTCAGCGGGAGTTGTCGGGGAG.